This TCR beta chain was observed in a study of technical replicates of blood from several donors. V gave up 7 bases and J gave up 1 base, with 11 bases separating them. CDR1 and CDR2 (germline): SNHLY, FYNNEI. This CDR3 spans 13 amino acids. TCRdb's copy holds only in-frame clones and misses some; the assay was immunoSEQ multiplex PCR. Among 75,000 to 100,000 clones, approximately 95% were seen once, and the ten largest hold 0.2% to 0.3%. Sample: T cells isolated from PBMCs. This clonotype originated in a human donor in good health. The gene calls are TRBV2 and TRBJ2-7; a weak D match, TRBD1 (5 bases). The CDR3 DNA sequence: TGTGCCAGCAAGAAAACAGGATCCTACGAGCAGTACTTC. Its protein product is CASKKTGSYEQYF.